The 30 T cell receptor beta chains given below trace back to one sample, sequenced in a study of blood T cells in healthy people across ages. Together with a sample-barcoded 5' primer, a J-beta primer mix was included in a second PCR lasting about 7 to 11 cycles. A single record per CDR3 protein comes from TCRdb applying MiXCR to the 5' RACE reads. The sample gives fewer than 900,000 distinct CDR3 sequences, 30% to 45% of which show up once; roughly 13% is in the top ten. The sequenced sample consisted of blood. All receptors derive from a man younger than 35 in good health.

V usage is TRBV5-6 and J usage is TRBJ2-5; 10 positions match TRBD1. The end of the DNA aligns better with TRBJ2-1, so the J call may be wrong. CDR1 and CDR2 from the germline V gene are SGHDT and YYEEEE. The CDR3 loop spans 17 amino acids. This CDR3 is CASSLSGQGTYQETQFF. The CDR3 nucleotides read TGTGCCAGCAGCTTGTCGGGACAGGGGACGTACCAAGAGACCCAGTTCTTC.

The chain has TRBV5-1 and TRBJ1-5; 8 bases map to TRBD1. V dropped 1 base and J dropped 3; count of bases not matched to a gene: 18. This CDR3 is 20 amino acids long. The germline V gene has CDR1 SGHRS and CDR2 YFSETQ. The DNA of the CDR3 is TGCGCCAGCAGCTTGTGGAGGACAGGGAGGCGCCGAACCATCAATCAGCCCCAGCATTTT. It yields the protein CASSLWRTGRRRTINQPQHF.

The chain has TRBV19 and TRBJ2-2, with D possibly matching TRBD1 (6 bases). The germline V and J ends were trimmed by 7 bases and 6 bases, with 15 bases remaining between them. The germline V gene encodes CDR1 LNHDA and CDR2 SQIVND (reference sequence). The CDR3 sequence is 14 residues long. Here the CDR3 DNA reads TGTGCCAGTAACGCAGGGGAGCTTTCCGGGGAGCTGTTTTTT. Translated, it gives CASNAGELSGELFF.

This clonotype was seen a handful of times. V is TRBV5-1 and J is TRBJ2-7; 8 positions match TRBD2. The CDR3 sequence is 14 residues long. Germline-derived CDR1 and CDR2 are SGHRS and YFSETQ. Trimming took 1 base from V and 1 from J; bases not matched to a gene: 1. The CDR3 DNA sequence: TGCGCCAGCAGCTTGCGGGAGGGATCCTACGAGCAGTACTTC. This sequence encodes CASSLREGSYEQYF.

The chain employs TRBV20-1 and TRBJ1-2, with D possibly being TRBD1 (5 bases). Germline V gives CDR1 DFQATT, CDR2 SNEGSKA (reference sequence). The CDR3 runs 15 residues. Trimming shortened V by 1 base and J by 4 bases, and 16 bases separated the two germline ends. Here the CDR3 reads CSARVFEDSPYGYTF. For the CDR3, the DNA is TGCAGTGCTAGAGTTTTCGAAGACAGCCCCTATGGCTACACCTTC.

This clonotype was recorded at least ten times. The rearrangement links TRBV12-3 or TRBV12-4 to TRBJ2-5; either TRBD1 or TRBD2 may supply D (5 bases each). Trimming stripped 7 bases from V and 2 bases from J, with 14 bases between. This CDR3 has 14 residues. The CDR3 DNA is TGTGCCAGCACTATGGGACGGCATCAAGAGACCCAGTACTTC. The encoded protein is CASTMGRHQETQYF.

This clonotype was counted at least ten times. The chain uses TRBV12-3 or TRBV12-4 and TRBJ1-4, with D possibly matching TRBD1 (5 bases). V was clipped by 6 bases and J by 5 bases, with 10 bases between them. This CDR3 comprises 13 residues. In nucleotides, the CDR3 is TGTGCCAGCAGCGTCGGGGGGAATGAAAAACTGTTTTTT. Amino acid sequence: CASSVGGNEKLFF.

This clonotype occurred many times. This chain uses TRBV12-3 or TRBV12-4 with TRBJ2-3, with no clear D. This CDR3 has 14 amino acids. V was clipped by 7 bases and J by 2 bases, with 13 bases between them. This CDR3 is CASKPGLHTDTQYF. The CDR3 DNA sequence: TGTGCCAGCAAACCGGGCTTACACACAGATACGCAGTATTTT.

This sequence joins TRBV5-5 and TRBJ2-7; tentatively, D is TRBD2 (5 bases). The CDR3 is made up of 15 amino acids. The V and J ends lost 4 bases and 6 bases respectively, with 20 bases between them. Germline assignment: CDR1 SGHKS and CDR2 YYEKEE (reference sequence). This chain's CDR3 is CASSQRGLGLSEQYF. CDR3 nucleotides: TGTGCCAGCAGCCAACGAGGGCTTGGCCTTAGCGAGCAGTACTTC.

The sample holds one count of this clonotype. The J gene is TRBJ1-4, the V gene TRBV2; D remains unclear. Trimming took 7 bases from V and 3 from J, leaving 21 bases between them. This CDR3 has 17 amino acids. CDR1 is SNHLY and CDR2 is FYNNEI in the germline V gene. The CDR3 DNA is TGTGCCAGCAAGCTAAGGGAAAAGGGAGCACCTAATGAAAAACTGTTTTTT. Protein product: CASKLREKGAPNEKLFF.

This clonotype was counted ten times or more. It may be a read error: a sequence one base away is much more abundant. The chain joins TRBV12-3 or TRBV12-4 to TRBJ2-2; D is undetermined. This CDR3 has 13 amino acids. The V end lost 4 bases, the J end lost 1 base, and 4 bases lay between the germline ends. The CDR3 reads CASSCRNTGELFF. The CDR3 DNA follows: TGTGCCAGCAGTTGCAGGAACACCGGGGAGCTGTTTTTT.

The chain is built from TRBV12-3 or TRBV12-4 and TRBJ1-2, with 10 bases identical to TRBD1. This CDR3 has 15 residues. The V and J ends lost 0 bases and 4 bases, in that order; junction bases with no gene match: 2. CDR3 coding DNA: TGTGCCAGCAGTTTAGCGACAGGGGGCTCCTATGGCTACACCTTC. Protein: CASSLATGGSYGYTF.

Remarks on this clonotype: Possible read error: a much larger clone is one base away. The gene calls are TRBV5-1 and TRBJ1-2; D ambiguous. The germline gives CDR1 SGHRS, CDR2 YFSETQ. Trimming cost V 0 bases and J 3 bases, with 12 bases left between them. The CDR3 is 15 amino acids. CDR3 nucleotide sequence: TGCGCCAGCAGCTTGGTAGGACTGCCAGACTATGGCTACACCTTC. This gives the protein CASSLVGLPDYGYTF.

This clonotype has at least ten counts. The V call is TRBV12-3 or TRBV12-4, the J call TRBJ1-5, with 10 bases identical to TRBD1. The length of the CDR3 is 16 residues. V shed 5 bases and J 1 base; nucleotides not matched to a gene: 5. CDR3 bases: TGTGCCAGCAGTCCCTGGGACAGGGGAAGCAATCAGCCCCAGCATTTT. This encodes CASSPWDRGSNQPQHF.

The table lists this clonotype with a few counts. Being one base from a much bigger clone, this may be a read error. The chain combines TRBV5-1 with TRBJ2-7, with a tentative D call TRBD1 (6 bases). Germline V gene data show CDR1 as SGHRS and CDR2 as YFSETQ. CDR3 size: 14 residues. Trimming shortened V by 3 bases and J by 7 bases, and 17 bases separated the two germline ends. The CDR3 DNA is TGCGCCAGCAGCTCCCTTGAGGGGGACAATGAGCAGTACTTC. Translated: CASSSLEGDNEQYF.

The chain employs TRBV7-9 and TRBJ2-5; D perhaps matches TRBD1 (6 bases). V gave up 5 bases and J gave up 11 bases, with 21 bases separating them. In germline, CDR1 is SEHNR, CDR2 FQNEAQ (reference sequence). The CDR3 loop spans 14 amino acids. The CDR3 DNA follows: TGTGCCAGCAGCCAAAGACCAGGGGACAATGAGCAGTACTTC. As protein: CASSQRPGDNEQYF. The whole variable domain, remainder taken from reference TRBV7-9 and TRBJ2-5, is DTGVSQNPRHKITKRGQNVTFRCDPISEHNRLYWYRQTLGQGPEFLTYFQNEAQLEKSRLLSDRFSAERPKGSFSTLEIQRTEQGDSAMYLCASSQRPGDNEQYFGPGTRLLVL.

As to this clonotype: A read error may be the cause here, since a much bigger clone is one base away. This chain links TRBV6-2 or TRBV6-3 with TRBJ2-7; 7 bases align to TRBD2. Germline V gene sequence: CDR1 MNHEY, CDR2 SVGEGT. The CDR3 totals 16 residues. The chain's CDR3 is CASRRPGAGTSYGQYF. CDR3 in DNA: TGTGCCAGCAGACGCCCAGGAGCGGGGACGTCCTACGGGCAGTACTTC.

This clonotype was seen a few times. The J gene is TRBJ2-5, the V gene TRBV6-5; D possibly corresponds to TRBD2 (5 bases). The CDR3 extends over 17 amino acids. V was trimmed by 0 bases and J by 5 bases, leaving 19 bases between them. Germline lookup yields CDR1 MNHEY and CDR2 SVGAGI. As DNA, the CDR3 is TGTGCCAGCAGTTACTCCCACGAACGAGCGGTCCGCGAGACCCAGTACTTC. Amino acids: CASSYSHERAVRETQYF.

The V gene is TRBV4-2, the J gene TRBJ1-1, with 7 bases lining up with TRBD1. The V segment lost 0 bases and the J segment 11 bases; nucleotides outside the gene matches: 9. CDR1 is LGHNA, CDR2 YNFKEQ, per germline. The CDR3 has 14 residues. The CDR3 sequence is CASSQEGRGRVAFF. The CDR3 nucleotides are TGTGCCAGCAGCCAAGAAGGGAGGGGGCGAGTTGCTTTCTTT.

As for this clonotype: At one of its ends the junction is not consistent with the germline gene, which may arise from a read error. The chain carries TRBV6-5 and TRBJ2-4; D unresolved. The DNA matches TRBJ2-7 better at its end, which makes the J call doubtful. CDR1 MNHEY and CDR2 SVGAGI come from the germline V gene. CDR3 size: 13 residues. CDR3 sequence: CVSRVLTDYEQYF. As DNA, the CDR3 is TGTGTCAGCAGAGTACTCACAGACTACGAGCAGTACTTC.

The gene calls are TRBV11-2 and TRBJ2-7; D unclear. Germline V gene data show CDR1 as SGHAT and CDR2 as FQNNGV. The CDR3 is made up of 12 amino acids. Trimming removed 5 bases from V and 7 bases from J, with 12 bases in between. The CDR3, as DNA: TGTGCCAGCAGCAGGTTGGAATATGAGCAGTACTTC. Amino acid sequence: CASSRLEYEQYF.

This clonotype appeared a few times. The chain combines TRBV5-1 with TRBJ2-1; the match to TRBD2 covers 13 bases. The germline V gene has CDR1 SGHRS and CDR2 YFSETQ. This CDR3 has 16 amino acids. Losses at the gene ends were 3 bases for V and 9 bases for J; bases not matched to a gene: 9. The CDR3: CASSSPGLAGVGEQFF. DNA of the CDR3: TGCGCCAGCAGCTCCCCCGGACTAGCGGGGGTGGGTGAGCAGTTCTTC. Looking up the rest from reference TRBV5-1 and TRBJ2-1 gives the full variable domain: KAGVTQTPRYLIKTRGQQVTLSCSPISGHRSVSWYQQTPGQGLQFLFEYFSETQRNKGNFPGRFSGRQFSNSRSEMNVSTLELGDSALYLCASSSPGLAGVGEQFFGPGTRLTVL.

This clonotype came up once. The chain carries TRBV3-1 and TRBJ2-5; D gene ambiguous. This CDR3 region has 13 residues. Trimming cost V 0 bases and J 4 bases, with 6 bases left between them. The germline gives CDR1 LGHDT, CDR2 YNNKEL (reference sequence). Here the CDR3 reads CASSQDIGETQYF. For the CDR3, the DNA is TGTGCCAGCAGCCAAGATATAGGAGAGACCCAGTACTTC.

Note on this clonotype: Just one base apart from a much larger clone, this may be a read error. The rearrangement uses TRBV6-2 or TRBV6-3 and TRBJ2-4; D is uncertain. The J call could be wrong; TRBJ2-7 is a better fit for the DNA end. The CDR3 length is 12 residues. Germline V gene lookup returns CDR1 MNHEY and CDR2 SVGEGT. This chain's CDR3 is CASSYSVHEQYF. The CDR3, as DNA: TGTGCCAGCAGTTACTCGGTCCACGAGCAGTACTTC.

The rearrangement uses TRBV7-7 and TRBJ2-3; 9 bases align to TRBD2. The CDR3 length is 16 residues. With V trimmed by 5 bases and J by 4 bases, 10 bases remained unmatched. Germline assignment: CDR1 SSHAT and CDR2 FNYEAQ (reference sequence). This chain's CDR3 is CASSQQRGEGPDTQYF. The CDR3 DNA is TGTGCCAGCAGCCAGCAGCGGGGGGAGGGCCCAGATACGCAGTATTTT.

The chain employs TRBV18 and TRBJ2-7, with D hard to call. The DNA matches TRBJ2-5 better at its end, which makes the J call doubtful. This CDR3 is built from 15 residues. Germline CDR1 KGHSH, CDR2 LQKENI. The CDR3 nucleotides read TGTGCCAGCTCACCAACTTATCTACCTCGAGAGACCCAGTACTTC. This codes for CASSPTYLPRETQYF.

This chain uses TRBV5-6 with TRBJ2-7; D may match TRBD1 or TRBD2 (5 bases each). The V end lost 4 bases, the J end lost 5 bases, and 13 bases lay between the germline ends. The V gene's germline CDR1 is SGHDT and CDR2 YYEEEE. CDR3 length: 13 residues. CDR3 region: CASSQPQGDEQYF. The CDR3 DNA reads TGTGCCAGCAGCCAGCCTCAGGGAGACGAGCAGTACTTC.

This clonotype was counted only a few times. The chain joins TRBV2 to TRBJ1-5; 9 nucleotides align to TRBD1. There are 13 residues in the CDR3. Unmatched junction bases numbered 4, after V lost 6 bases and J lost 7 bases. CDR1 SNHLY and CDR2 FYNNEI come from the germline V gene. The CDR3 DNA reads as TGTGCCAGCAGAGGACAGGGGAGCCAGCCCCAGCATTTT. This encodes CASRGQGSQPQHF.

This clonotype occurred a few times. This rearrangement joins TRBV27 to TRBJ2-2; 7 nucleotides agree with TRBD1. This CDR3 is 15 amino acids long. CDR1 is MNHEY, CDR2 SMNVEV, per germline (reference sequence). Trimming removed 6 bases from V and 5 bases from J; junction bases left unmatched: 9. Written as DNA, the CDR3 is TGTGCCAGCAGCCTCAAAGGGGGCTGGACCGGGGAGCTGTTTTTT. Translated: CASSLKGGWTGELFF.

This clonotype was observed a few times. V and J are TRBV9 and TRBJ2-1; D ambiguous. CDR1 is SGDLS, CDR2 YYNGEE, per germline. V lost 4 bases and J lost 6, with 8 bases in between. This CDR3 has 12 amino acids. The CDR3 here is CASSPQTNEQFF. The CDR3 DNA sequence: TGTGCCAGCAGCCCCCAAACCAATGAGCAGTTCTTC.